This T cell receptor (beta chain) was identified in a study of T cell changes during pregnancy in multiple sclerosis. Generated by immunoSEQ multiplex PCR, the TCRdb table keeps only in-frame clones and is missing some. The table shows 55,000 to 75,000 clones, with around 92% occurring only once. With 4 bases removed from V and 0 bases from J, the gap between germline ends came to 9 bases. Germline CDR1 is SEHNR and CDR2 is FQNEAQ (reference sequence). The CDR3 contains 15 residues. Here the sequenced sample was peripheral blood, taken in the third trimester of pregnancy. V usage is TRBV7-9 and J usage is TRBJ2-2; the D gene is possibly TRBD2 (6 bases). The receptor was derived from a female donor in good health, enrolled as a control in a pregnancy study. CDR3 loop: CASSWGLTNTGELFF. The CDR3 bases are TGTGCCAGCAGCTGGGGACTCACGAACACCGGGGAGCTGTTTTTT.